Sequencing of this TCR beta chain was carried out in a study of T-cell reconstitution after alpha-beta-depleted transplantation in children. Unique molecular identifiers were built into the TCRbeta library. TCRdb reanalysed the PCR reads using MiXCR and keeps one entry per CDR3 protein. The sample lists 500,000 or so distinct CDR3 sequences, about 31% seen once, with less than 2.5% in the top ten. This clonotype was sampled from a human donor who donated a stem cell graft to a child with aplastic anemia. Sequencing was performed on PBMCs from the stem cell graft donor, taken from the stem cell graft.

CDR3 sequence (DNA): TGCAGTGCCCCGACTAGCAGCGATGAGCAGTTCTTC. It yields the protein CSAPTSSDEQFF. The V and J genes are TRBV20-1 and TRBJ2-1; 7 bases map to TRBD2. Trimming cost V 6 bases and J 8 bases; bases outside gene matches: 7. This CDR3 has 12 residues. Germline CDR1 DFQATT, CDR2 SNEGSKA (reference sequence).